The 10 T cell receptor beta chains given below trace back to one sample, sequenced in a study of T cell repertoires in cytomegalovirus infection. TCRdb re-called the reads through MiXCR, storing one row per CDR3 protein. The sample lists fewer than 1,000,000 distinct CDR3 sequences; around 31% were seen once. Which antigens these TCRs recognize remains unknown. Sample: cultured CD8+ T cells from PBMCs, taken from culture after CMV antigen stimulation. The receptors shown here come from a human donor in good health (CMV status not recorded). Some clones in this sample may be carry-over from other donors' samples.

As DNA, the CDR3 is TGTGCCAGCAGTGACCGGGGGGCCAGGGCTGAAGCTTTCTTT. Translation: CASSDRGARAEAFF. The V and J genes are TRBV2 and TRBJ1-1, with D possibly being TRBD1 (6 bases). The CDR3 spans 14 residues. V was trimmed by 3 bases and J by 6 bases, leaving 14 bases between them. Looked up from germline, CDR1 is SNHLY and CDR2 is FYNNEI.

The chain recombines TRBV5-6 with TRBJ1-5; TRBD1 matches at 8 bases. This CDR3 region has 14 residues. From germline, CDR1 is SGHDT and CDR2 YYEEEE. The V segment lost 4 bases and the J segment 5 bases; nucleotides outside the gene matches: 5. DNA for the CDR3: TGTGCCAGCAGCGCCACAGGGGGACATCAGCCCCAGCATTTT. Translated, it gives CASSATGGHQPQHF.

The chain employs TRBV19 and TRBJ1-1; no clear D. Germline-derived CDR1 and CDR2 are LNHDA and SQIVND (reference sequence). V was pared by 7 bases and J by 2 bases, with 11 bases between. The CDR3 is 13 residues long. The CDR3 loop is CASNHHSNTEAFF. CDR3 in DNA: TGTGCCAGTAATCACCATTCAAACACTGAAGCTTTCTTT.

The chain carries TRBV7-8 and TRBJ2-1; TRBD2 agrees at 10 bases. With 5 bases clipped from V and 7 bases from J, the junction kept 14 bases outside the gene matches. Per the germline V gene, CDR1 is SGHVS and CDR2 is FQNEAQ. CDR3 length: 17 amino acids. DNA for the CDR3: TGTGCCAGCAGCCCAAGGAGCGGGGGGGCTAGTTCAAATGAGCAGTTCTTC. It codes for CASSPRSGGASSNEQFF. Based on the CDR3 plus reference TRBV7-8 and TRBJ2-1, the full variable domain is GAGVSQSPRYKVAKRGQDVALRCDPISGHVSLFWYQQALGQGPEFLTYFQNEAQLDKSGLPSDRFFAERPEGSVSTLKIQRTQQEDSAVYLCASSPRSGGASSNEQFFGPGTRLTVL.

The rearrangement links TRBV4-3 to TRBJ2-5, with D possibly matching TRBD1 (6 bases). The ends were cut back, 3 bases at V and 5 bases at J, with 16 bases in the middle. Germline V gene lookup returns CDR1 LGHNA and CDR2 YSLEER. The CDR3 has 15 residues. CDR3 DNA sequence: TGCGCCAGCAGCCACCGACAGGACATAGGGGAGACCCAGTACTTC. This sequence encodes CASSHRQDIGETQYF.

This clonotype was seen many times. The chain uses TRBV2 and TRBJ2-2; D may be TRBD2 (6 bases). Trimming stripped 6 bases from V and 0 bases from J, with 17 bases between. The CDR3 consists of 17 residues. The germline V gene has CDR1 SNHLY and CDR2 FYNNEI. This CDR3 reads CASSGDRRGPNTGELFF. The CDR3 coding sequence is TGTGCCAGCAGCGGGGACCGGAGGGGACCGAACACCGGGGAGCTGTTTTTT.

This chain connects TRBV12-3 or TRBV12-4 to TRBJ2-1, with unresolved D. The CDR3 is 14 residues long. V dropped 3 bases and J dropped 8 bases, with 14 bases sitting between them. CDR3 in amino acids: CASSFLGSGDEQFF. In DNA, the CDR3 is TGTGCCAGCAGTTTTTTGGGGTCCGGCGATGAGCAGTTCTTC.

The sample holds many counts of this clonotype. CDR3: CASSFRAPSSGNTIYF. CDR3 nucleotides: TGTGCCAGCAGCTTCCGGGCACCGAGCTCTGGAAACACCATATATTTT. The V and J genes are TRBV7-2 and TRBJ1-3; D unclear. The length of the CDR3 is 16 residues. The germline CDR1 and CDR2 sequences are SGHTA and FQGNSA. Deletions cut 3 bases from V and 0 bases from J, with 12 bases between.

This clonotype appeared many times. The J gene is TRBJ2-1, the V gene TRBV14, with 7 bases aligning to TRBD2. Germline V lookup: CDR1 SGHDN, CDR2 FVKESK. The junction had 7 bases not matched to a gene; V was cut back by 0 bases and J by 5 bases. This CDR3 region has 16 residues. As DNA, the CDR3 is TGTGCCAGCAGCCAAGAGGACCTAGCGGTCCACAATGAGCAGTTCTTC. Protein product: CASSQEDLAVHNEQFF.

The J gene is TRBJ2-7, the V gene TRBV12-3 or TRBV12-4; TRBD1 might be the D (5 bases). Trimming removed 4 bases at V and 1 base at J, with 17 bases between. CDR3 length equals 16 residues. CDR3 residues: CASSWPLAGWSYEQYF. CDR3 nucleotide sequence: TGTGCCAGCAGTTGGCCCCTCGCAGGGTGGTCCTACGAGCAGTACTTC.